This TCR beta chain came from a study of regulatory T cells in long-lasting Graves disease (dated by TCRdb to the early 2020s). About the study as a whole: Antithyroid drugs had been taken for less than 3 months by newly diagnosed Graves' disease patients. This study used TCR sequencing and RNA sequencing of peripheral blood to compare persistent Graves' disease patients against newly diagnosed Graves' disease patients. The study took place in China and was registered as a clinical trial. A total of around 35 samples underwent TCR sequencing: roughly 13 from persistent and roughly 20 from newly diagnosed Graves' disease patients.

This clonotype occurred many times. Its antigen is still unknown. No qualities accompany the bases; no much larger clone lies one base away. From the cysteine up to the phenylalanine, the CDR3 has a length of 15 residues. The only DNA kept is the CDR3, 45 bases in frame from the first base. CDR1 and CDR2 are drawn from the germline V gene: MDHEN, SYDVKM. V is reduced by 6 bases and J by 7 bases, leaving a spacing of 21 bases between them. The library was made by multiplex PCR. The sequencer listed for this sample is Illumina HiSeq 4000. To build TCR beta libraries, CDR3 regions were amplified by Arm-PCR using iRepertoire HTBI primers. Before sequencing, the PCR products went through gel purification. The original methods were these. Gene usage analysis of CDR3 amino acid clonotypes used the roughly 62 TRBV and some 13 TRBJ segments found across samples. COPE and FqMerger were used to merge the filtered high-quality paired reads into contigs. BLAST was used to align contigs to IMGT TRBV, TRBD and TRBJ reference genes, with CDR3 defined following IMGT. Any clonotype with a frequency above 0.1% was counted as a highly expanded clone. Shannon entropy served as the measure of repertoire diversity, while the Gini coefficient captured V-J evenness. A clonotype found in more than one individual was treated as public. TCRdb's own reprocessing of the public reads used fastp at Q25 and MiXCR and kept productive beta chains. Identical CDR3 protein sequences are pooled into one entry, listed with their most common genes and DNA. None of the V and J calls come from the authors' own analysis; TCRdb made them. The sample table contains about 440,000 distinct CDR3 sequences; only one count was recorded for less than 20% of them. The biggest ten clones account for about 10% of the sample.

Points the paper makes about the study in general: Sequencing and analysis were restricted to the TCR beta chain. Patients with persistent disease shared more public clonotypes (under 3,000) than newly diagnosed patients did (more than 900). The authors acknowledged the small sample size as a limitation that may reduce accuracy. TRBV28, TRBJ1-2 and TRBJ2-5 were preferentially used in persistent disease, while TRBV20-1 and TRBJ2-1 were favored in newly diagnosed disease. Lower TCR Shannon entropy and fewer highly expanded clones were observed in persistent Graves' disease patients than in newly diagnosed patients, which suggested clonal expansion. Peripheral blood alone was examined, since thyroid tissue, which constituted the primary lesion, could not be accessed.

What this sample's time point label stands for: newly diagnosed GD, antithyroid drugs for less than 3 months. For both TCR sequencing and RNA sequencing, RNA was extracted from PBMCs in TRIzol. The diagnosis of Graves' disease was made according to American Thyroid Association guidelines. The patients came from an endocrinology department in Xi'an, China. Each patient gave around 9 milliliters of peripheral blood, collected in an EDTA anticoagulant tube. Ficoll Paque Plus density gradient separation was used to isolate PBMCs, and no further T cell sorting was done. An Agilent 2100 Bioanalyzer and agarose gel were used to assess RNA quality, and a NanoDrop 2000 was used to measure RNA concentration. In addition, the sample was reused for a study of T cells in Graves' hyperthyroidism and ophthalmopathy. The second study's paper adds: A patient counted as having stable Graves' hyperthyroidism if no progression to ophthalmopathy occurred over 18 months of follow-up. The hyperthyroidism patients were between 18 and 65 years old and newly diagnosed, with a disease duration of less than 2 months. Exclusion was applied to patients with uncontrolled infections, other autoimmune diseases, pregnancy or lactation. Diagnoses relied on clinical symptoms, serum thyroxine and TRAb, thyroid ultrasound and orbital computed tomography. The TCR CDR3 was subjected to a first round of RT-PCR using the HTBI primer set and the Qiagen OneStep RT-PCR kit. Most expanded thyroid clonotypes (frequency above 0.001) were also detected in blood, a finding suggesting that blood repertoires may reflect thyroid immune responses. Ophthalmopathy was separated from stable hyperthyroidism by a 13 V-J signature model, with about 88% sensitivity and roughly 81% specificity obtained in cross-validation and 80%/75% obtained in testing. In validation, the model predicted progression to ophthalmopathy with approximately 71% sensitivity and approximately 78% specificity, a median of approximately 6.5 months before onset. To identify distinguishing TCR V-J signatures, a discovery cohort of 90 to 100 patients was used, comprising approximately 40 with Graves' ophthalmopathy and around 60 with stable Graves' hyperthyroidism. An independent validation cohort of around 19 hyperthyroidism patients and 17 patients who later progressed to ophthalmopathy tested prospective prediction of ophthalmopathy. For training and testing, the 100 or so patients in the discovery cohort were randomly divided in a 7:3 ratio. In addition, the study compared T-cell repertoires in thyroid tissue and in blood from over 5 Graves' hyperthyroidism patients. After sampling, hyperthyroidism patients received methimazole starting at 30 mg daily, and ophthalmopathy patients received high-dose intravenous methylprednisolone. Libraries were constructed in a second round of multiplex PCR, after which size selection and purification were performed. Paired-end sequencing of the libraries was performed with 100 bp reads on an Illumina HiSeq2000. SOAPnuke was used to process the raw data, removing reads that contained adapters or uncalled bases, had a mean Phred below 15, or lacked an exact match to the constant primer or identifier. High-quality paired reads were merged using COPE v1.2.5, and each unique nucleotide sequence was defined as a clonotype. MiTCR v1.1 was used to align the clonotypes against IMGT TRBV, TRBD and TRBJ reference segments. Only V-J combinations with frequency above 0.0001, covering approximately 99% of repertoires, were analysed. The TCS score was defined as the ratio of F50 (clonal expansion) to E x V (chaos), calculated using BLOSUM62-based TCRdist between CDR3 peptides within each V-J. Welch's t-statistics and random forest reduced roughly 540 V-J features to about 13, which were used in a naive Bayes classifier (R e1071). Sample size was not statistically predetermined, and blinding of investigators to group allocation was not performed. The paper describes TCR Vbeta CDR3 sequencing of 130 to 150 peripheral blood samples, made up of about 40 ophthalmopathy patients, approximately 76 hyperthyroidism patients and 17 progressor patients.

The chain is made from TRBV28 and TRBJ1-1; tentative D gene TRBD1, with 5 bases matching. Here the sequenced sample was peripheral blood mononuclear cells (PBMCs), taken at new diagnosis, from a patient treated with antithyroid drugs. The TCR comes from a woman under 40 with Graves disease. Donor details come from another sample of the same person, matched by shared clones. The CDR3 in this case is CASRLFRLGLIEAFF. The bases are TGTGCCAGCAGGCTGTTCCGTTTGGGGCTCATTGAAGCTTTCTTT.